This T cell receptor (beta chain) emerged from a study of blood T cell repertoires in COVID-19. V was pared by 2 bases and J by 2 bases, with 5 bases of the junction left unmatched. The CDR3 covers 16 residues. Germline assignment: CDR1 KGHSH and CDR2 LQKENI. In this sample, this clone turned up a few times. The method was immunoSEQ multiplex PCR; TCRdb's version includes in-frame clones alone and lacks a portion of them. The sample has about 200,000 clones, around 84% seen once. The sequenced sample consisted of peripheral blood. The genes are TRBV18 and TRBJ2-3, with TRBD2 identical over 9 bases. The TCR was taken from a woman of 80 years or more with acute or convalescent COVID-19. CDR3 region: CASSPMLAGLTDTQYF. The CDR3 DNA reads as TGTGCCAGCTCACCAATGCTAGCGGGACTCACAGATACGCAGTATTTT.